Below are 6 T cell receptor beta chains sequenced from a single sample in a study of T-cell memory formation after mild COVID-19. One entry per CDR3 protein results from TCRdb running MiXCR on the 5' RACE reads. The sample records about 440,000 distinct CDR3 sequences, about 19% being singletons. Sequencing was done on a sample of PBMCs or a T cell subset sorted from them (not recorded which). All receptors derive from an adult woman who had mild COVID-19 (a few samples of this study predate the infection). Cell type and time point are not known.

The rearrangement links TRBV5-1 to TRBJ2-3; weak D call: TRBD1 (5 bases). The CDR3 totals 15 residues. V gave up 7 bases and J gave up 3 bases, with 18 bases separating them. CDR1 SGHRS and CDR2 YFSETQ come from the germline V gene. The CDR3 DNA is TGCGCCAGCGCTTTAGATAGGGGTCGGACAGATACGCAGTATTTT. Translation gives CASALDRGRTDTQYF.

The table lists this clonotype with a few counts. CDR3: CASSQAATSGEYEQYF. The CDR3, as DNA: TGCGCCAGCAGCCAAGCGGCGACTAGCGGGGAGTACGAGCAGTACTTC. The V gene is TRBV4-1, the J gene TRBJ2-7; the match to TRBD2 covers 11 bases. Germline V gene sequence: CDR1 MGHRA, CDR2 YSYEKL. This CDR3 contains 16 residues. Trimming at V came to 1 base and at J to 4 bases, leaving 6 bases not matched to a gene.

The chain couples TRBV14 to TRBJ2-1; D possibly corresponds to TRBD1 (5 bases). Germline lookup yields CDR1 SGHDN and CDR2 FVKESK. The CDR3 covers 16 residues. Trimming removed 3 bases from V and 0 bases from J, with 12 bases in between. CDR3 amino acids: CASSHPDIASYNEQFF. As DNA, the CDR3 is TGTGCCAGCAGCCATCCGGACATAGCCTCCTACAATGAGCAGTTCTTC.

This clonotype occurred a few times. This rearrangement joins TRBV7-9 to TRBJ2-7, with D possibly called TRBD1 or TRBD2 (5 bases each). The CDR3 covers 15 residues. V lost 5 bases and J lost 9, with 23 bases in between. Germline V gene sequence: CDR1 SEHNR, CDR2 FQNEAQ (reference sequence). For the CDR3, the DNA is TGTGCCAGCAGCCCTCGAATCGGGGACCTCCGAGTGCAGTACTTC. Protein: CASSPRIGDLRVQYF.

V usage is TRBV29-1 and J usage is TRBJ1-2, with TRBD1 matching over 7 bases. CDR1 is SQVTM and CDR2 is ANQGSEA in the germline V gene. With 1 base clipped from V and 12 bases from J, the junction kept 11 bases outside the gene matches. CDR3 length equals 13 residues. CDR3 in amino acids: CSVEVRGEWIHTF. The CDR3 DNA is TGCAGCGTTGAAGTCAGGGGGGAATGGATCCACACCTTC.

This clonotype has only a few counts. V gene TRBV6-5 combines with J gene TRBJ1-1, with TRBD1 identical over 9 bases. This CDR3 is 15 amino acids long. The V and J ends lost 2 bases and 1 base, in that order; junction bases with no gene match: 2. Germline V CDR1 and CDR2: MNHEY, SVGAGI. The DNA for the CDR3 is TGTGCCAGCAGTTACGGGACAGGGAGGAACACTGAAGCTTTCTTT. This encodes CASSYGTGRNTEAFF.